This TCR beta chain was recorded in a study of T cell changes during pregnancy in multiple sclerosis. From germline, CDR1 is SGHNT and CDR2 YYREEE (reference sequence). The V end lost 4 bases, the J end lost 0 bases, and 11 bases lay between the germline ends. This CDR3 spans 14 amino acids. The assay was immunoSEQ multiplex PCR, and TCRdb's table has in-frame clones only and misses some. The sample contains tens of thousands of clones, just over 90% of which appear only once. The clonotype was recovered from a female donor with multiple sclerosis, enrolled in a pregnancy study. The gene calls are TRBV5-4 and TRBJ2-7, with a tentative D call TRBD1 (6 bases). This material consisted of peripheral blood, taken in the second trimester of pregnancy. DNA for the CDR3: TGTGCCAGCAGCGTGGACAGCAGCTCCTACGAGCAGTACTTC. This translates into CASSVDSSSYEQYF.